This paragraph reports one T cell receptor beta chain. Sequencing was performed with immunoSEQ multiplex PCR; in TCRdb, only in-frame clones are kept and a portion is missing. Among 200,000 to 250,000 clones listed, about 94% were seen once. The data were obtained in a study of control samples from healthy donors and cancer patients. Trimming left V 0 bases short and J 6 bases short, with 20 bases between. The CDR3 is 17 residues long. From germline, CDR1 is GTSNPN and CDR2 SVGIG (reference sequence). This TCR came from a man aged 45-65 years in good health. Sequencing was carried out using blood. The V gene is TRBV30, the J gene TRBJ2-2; D might be TRBD2 (7 bases). The CDR3 coding sequence is TGTGCCTGGAGTGTTCAAGGGGGGGCCGTTGGCTCCGGGGAGCTGTTTTTT. This translates into CAWSVQGGAVGSGELFF. Using reference TRBV30 and TRBJ2-2 for the parts outside the CDR3, the full variable domain is SQTIHQWPATLVQPVGSPLSLECTVEGTSNPNLYWYRQAAGRGLQLLFYSVGIGQISSEVPQNLSASRPQDRQFILSSKKLLLSDSGFYLCAWSVQGGAVGSGELFFGEGSRLTVL.